A selection of T cell receptor beta chains follows, all from one sample in a study of blood T cells in healthy people across ages. TCRdb reprocessed the 5' RACE reads via MiXCR and lists one record per CDR3 protein. The table has 700,000 or so distinct CDR3 sequences, roughly 20% seen once. The specimen sequenced was blood. The receptors stem from a man aged 70-80 years in good health. Each CDR3 is given with its conserved first and last residue. The D gene is left open where the match is weak. Only some rows state a clone size, as once, few, many or a class for expanded clones.

CDR3 DNA,CDR3 protein,clone size,D gene,J gene,V gene
TGTGCCAGCAGCTTAGGCGTTAGGCAGTACTTC,CASSLGVRQYF,.,.,TRBJ2-7,TRBV7-2
TGTGCCAGCAGCCAAGATCGGGCAGTGTGGGACTTC,CASSQDRAVWDF,.,.,TRBJ2-7,TRBV3-1
TGCAGCGTTGAGGGTCAAGAGACCCAGTACTTC,CSVEGQETQYF,many,.,TRBJ2-5,TRBV29-1
TGTGCCAGCTCACCAGCGGGACAGTTAAGGGACATTCAGTACTTC,CASSPAGQLRDIQYF,.,.,TRBJ2-4,TRBV18
TGTGCCAGCAGTCTCCCTACTGGTACGCAGTATTTT,CASSLPTGTQYF,.,.,TRBJ2-3,TRBV6-5
TGTGCCAGCAGTCGGGGCGGGGGACAGGGGGCCTACGAGCAGTACTTC,CASSRGGGQGAYEQYF,few,TRBD1,TRBJ2-7,TRBV27
TGCAGCGTTCGGGCGAGGACAGCAGGGGAGACCCAGTACTTC,CSVRARTAGETQYF,.,.,TRBJ2-5,TRBV29-1
TGCAGTGCTGAGGCCCGTCACACAGATACGCAGTATTTT,CSAEARHTDTQYF,few,.,TRBJ2-3,TRBV20-1
TGTGCCAGCAGTTACTTTTACGTCCGGACCGACTGGAACACTGAAGCTTTCTTT,CASSYFYVRTDWNTEAFF,.,.,TRBJ1-1,TRBV12-3/TRBV12-4
TGTGCCATCAGTGAGACGACGGGAGGAAGTGAGACCCAGTACTTC,CAISETTGGSETQYF,.,TRBD2,TRBJ2-5,TRBV10-3
TGTGCCACCAGCAGAGGGGCAGGGGCAAATGGCTACACCTTC,CATSRGAGANGYTF,.,.,TRBJ1-2,TRBV15
TGTGCCAGCACCCTTAGACAGGGTGCAGATACGCAGTATTTT,CASTLRQGADTQYF,.,TRBD1,TRBJ2-3,TRBV6-6
TGTGCCAGCAGTTGGGTTTTAGAGACCCAGTACTTC,CASSWVLETQYF,.,.,TRBJ2-5,TRBV12-3/TRBV12-4
TGTGCCAGCTCACCTACCGAGGGTAGCGGGGATGGGAGCTCCTACAATGAGCAGTTCTTC,CASSPTEGSGDGSSYNEQFF,few,TRBD2,TRBJ2-1,TRBV18
TGCAGTGCCCTTAGCGGGGCCGACACAGATACGCAGTATTTT,CSALSGADTDTQYF,.,TRBD2,TRBJ2-3,TRBV20-1
TGCAGCGTTGAGAGCAGGGTCATCGCCACAGATACGCAGTATTTT,CSVESRVIATDTQYF,.,.,TRBJ2-3,TRBV29-1
TGTGCCAGCAGTTTAGGGGACGAACTATTCGCTGAAGCTTTCTTT,CASSLGDELFAEAFF,.,.,TRBJ1-1,TRBV12-3/TRBV12-4
TGTGCCAGCGCCGGGACTAGTCCTTACAATGAGCAGTTCTTC,CASAGTSPYNEQFF,once,TRBD2,TRBJ2-1,TRBV6-5
TGTGCCAGCTCACCAATCGGTGGGGACAGCACCCATGGCTACACCTTC,CASSPIGGDSTHGYTF,.,TRBD1,TRBJ1-2,TRBV18
TGTGCCAGCGGACGGGACAGGAGCACAGATACGCAGTATTTT,CASGRDRSTDTQYF,.,TRBD1,TRBJ2-3,TRBV9
TGTGCCAGCAGCTTAGGAATGGGGAAGGGTAATGAGCAGTTCTTC,CASSLGMGKGNEQFF,few,.,TRBJ2-1,TRBV11-2
TGTGCCAGCAGCAAGCGGGAGTATACGCAGTATTTT,CASSKREYTQYF,.,.,TRBJ2-3,TRBV21-1
TGTGCCAGCAGCCCCGGCACAGATACGCAGTATTTT,CASSPGTDTQYF,many,.,TRBJ2-3,TRBV18
TGTGCCAGCAGCCAGACCGGGACAGGGGGTTCAACTGAAGCTTTCTTT,CASSQTGTGGSTEAFF,few,TRBD1,TRBJ1-1,TRBV3-1
TGTGCCAGCGTAGAGCGGGAGGGCCCATATACGCAGTATTTT,CASVEREGPYTQYF,few,TRBD2,TRBJ2-3,TRBV12-3/TRBV12-4
TGTGCCAGCAGCTCCCTCTTGGCCAGCGCGTGGGATTACCAAGAGACCCAGTACTTC,CASSSLLASAWDYQETQYF,.,.,TRBJ2-5,TRBV7-2
TGTGCCAGCAGCGTAGCGGATACGCAGTATTTT,CASSVADTQYF,many,.,TRBJ2-3,TRBV9
TGCAGTGCTAGAGATTACAGGGGTGACACTGAAGCTTTCTTT,CSARDYRGDTEAFF,few,TRBD1,TRBJ1-1,TRBV20-1
TGTGCCAGCAGTTACTCGTGGGGGGGAGACACCGGGGAGCTGTTTTTT,CASSYSWGGDTGELFF,.,TRBD2,TRBJ2-2,TRBV6-5
TGTGCCATCAGCTTGACGGCGGGAGGATCGGGGACCGGGGAGCTGTTTTTT,CAISLTAGGSGTGELFF,.,TRBD2,TRBJ2-2,TRBV10-3
TGTGCCAGCAGTCGCCAGGGTGCTTCCTACGAGCAGTCCTTC,CASSRQGASYEQSF,.,.,TRBJ2-7,TRBV6-5
TGTGCCAGCTCAGAGGACAGGGCGTTCGTTGAGCAGTTCTTC,CASSEDRAFVEQFF,.,TRBD1,TRBJ2-1,TRBV18
TGTGCCAGCAGCTTAGCGCCCAGGGAAAATTCACCCCTCCACTTT,CASSLAPRENSPLHF,.,.,TRBJ1-6,TRBV7-9
TGTGCCGGCAGAGGTCACAGGGGATGGGAGACCCAGTACTTC,CAGRGHRGWETQYF,.,TRBD1,TRBJ2-5,TRBV6-5
TGTGCCAGCAGTTTTCTTGGCGGGGGCGACGAGCAGTACTTC,CASSFLGGGDEQYF,.,.,TRBJ2-7,TRBV12-3/TRBV12-4
TGCAGTGCTAGAGGGGGCGGGGGGATCAATGAGCAGTTCTTC,CSARGGGGINEQFF,.,TRBD2,TRBJ2-1,TRBV20-1
TGTGCCAGCTCACGCGGGACAGGGGTCACAGATACGCAGTATTTT,CASSRGTGVTDTQYF,.,TRBD1,TRBJ2-3,TRBV18
TGTGCCAGCCAAAATCAACTGGTGGGATCAGATACGCAGTATTTT,CASQNQLVGSDTQYF,.,.,TRBJ2-3,TRBV19
TGTGCCAGCAGACCAGGACAGGGCCACCAGTATTTT,CASRPGQGHQYF,once,TRBD1,TRBJ2-3,TRBV7-9
TGTGCCAGCAGCGGACTAGCGGGGGGGAAAGCCCAGTACTTC,CASSGLAGGKAQYF,.,TRBD2,TRBJ2-5,TRBV6-5
TGTGCCAGCTCACCTTATCAGCCGGGACAGGCGAGCTCACCCCTCCACTTT,CASSPYQPGQASSPLHF,few,TRBD1,TRBJ1-6,TRBV18
TGTGCCAGCAGCTTGGGGATTGACAGTGAAGCTTTCTTT,CASSLGIDSEAFF,.,.,TRBJ1-1,TRBV7-9
TGTGCCAGCAGTGCCTCAGGGGGCGCCAATGGCTACACCTTC,CASSASGGANGYTF,.,TRBD1,TRBJ1-2,TRBV9
TGTGCCAGCTCATCCACGGATCAAATAAAGGATGGCCACACCTTC,CASSSTDQIKDGHTF,.,.,TRBJ1-2,TRBV18
TGTGCCAGCAGCCTCTATGGCGGAATAGCCAAAAACATTCAGTACTTC,CASSLYGGIAKNIQYF,.,.,TRBJ2-4,TRBV7-9
TGTGCCAGCAGCGTAGCTCCCCAGGGGGCGTCGGCAGATACGCAGTATTTT,CASSVAPQGASADTQYF,few,TRBD1,TRBJ2-3,TRBV9